This T cell receptor (beta chain) was profiled in a study of shared clonotypes between healthy human individuals. V was clipped by 8 bases and J by 2 bases, with 16 bases between them. The CDR3 is 15 amino acids. In germline, CDR1 is MNHNS, CDR2 SASEGT. Here immunoSEQ multiplex PCR was the method, and the copy in TCRdb shows in-frame clones only, minus some. The sample lists some 2,000,000 clones; around 95% were seen once. The chain links TRBV6-1 to TRBJ1-5; perhaps TRBD1 as D (5 bases). The sample taken for sequencing was naive CD4+ T cells sorted from blood. The subset denotes: CD45RA+ positively selected. This receptor was obtained from a man younger than 30 in good health. The CDR3 DNA is TGTGCCAGCCAAGGGACGGCGCCCGGCAATCAGCCCCAGCATTTT. Its protein is CASQGTAPGNQPQHF.